This T cell receptor beta chain was documented in a study of T cells in Graves' hyperthyroidism and ophthalmopathy. There were TCR beta CDR3 regions amplified from RNA transcripts. The HTBI primer set was used in a first-round RT-PCR of the TCR CDR3. TCRdb reanalysed the multiplex PCR reads using MiXCR and keeps one entry per CDR3 protein. The data hold just under 750,000 distinct CDR3 sequences, with 35% observed a single time. This clonotype was seen a few times. Its cognate antigen is unknown. Those patients with uncontrolled infection, other autoimmune disease, pregnancy or lactation were excluded. Overall study results and limits: Clonotypes that were expanded in thyroid above 0.001 mostly appeared in blood too.

The CDR3 sequence is 17 residues long. The germline V gene encodes CDR1 MNHEY and CDR2 SVGAGI. Trimming took 3 bases from V and 3 from J, leaving 21 bases between them. The chain uses TRBV6-5 and TRBJ2-7, with D perhaps being TRBD1 or TRBD2 (6 bases each). Sequencing used blood. This TCR was recovered from a woman aged 40 to 50 with Graves' hyperthyroidism. CDR3 residues: CASSYTLPTGGNYEQYF. As DNA, the CDR3 is TGTGCCAGCAGTTATACCCTCCCGACAGGAGGGAACTACGAGCAGTACTTC.